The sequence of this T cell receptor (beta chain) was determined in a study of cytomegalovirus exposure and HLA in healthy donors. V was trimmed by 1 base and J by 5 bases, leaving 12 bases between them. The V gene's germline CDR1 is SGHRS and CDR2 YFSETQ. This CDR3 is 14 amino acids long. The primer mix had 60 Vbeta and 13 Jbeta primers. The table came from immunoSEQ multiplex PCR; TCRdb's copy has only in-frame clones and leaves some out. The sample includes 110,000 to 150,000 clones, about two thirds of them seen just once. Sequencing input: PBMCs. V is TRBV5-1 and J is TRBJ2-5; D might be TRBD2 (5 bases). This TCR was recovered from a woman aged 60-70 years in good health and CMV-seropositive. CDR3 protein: CASSLISQRETQYF. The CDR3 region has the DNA TGCGCCAGCAGCTTGATTTCCCAGCGGGAGACCCAGTACTTC.